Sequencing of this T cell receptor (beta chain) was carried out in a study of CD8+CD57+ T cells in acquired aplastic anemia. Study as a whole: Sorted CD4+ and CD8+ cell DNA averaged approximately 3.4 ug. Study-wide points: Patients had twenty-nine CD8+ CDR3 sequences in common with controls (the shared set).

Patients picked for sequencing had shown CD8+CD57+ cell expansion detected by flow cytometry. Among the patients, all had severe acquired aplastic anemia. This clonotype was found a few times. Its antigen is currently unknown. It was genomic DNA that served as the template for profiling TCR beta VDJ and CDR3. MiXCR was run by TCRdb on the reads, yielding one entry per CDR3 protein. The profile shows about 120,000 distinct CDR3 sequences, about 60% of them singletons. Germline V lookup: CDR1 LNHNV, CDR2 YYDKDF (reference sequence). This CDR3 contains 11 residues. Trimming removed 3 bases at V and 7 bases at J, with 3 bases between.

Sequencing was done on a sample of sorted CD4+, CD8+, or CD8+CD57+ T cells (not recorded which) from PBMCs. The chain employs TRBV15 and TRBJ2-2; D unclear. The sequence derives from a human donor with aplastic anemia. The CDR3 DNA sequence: TGTGCCACCAGCAGCGTCGGGGAGCTGTTTTTT. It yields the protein CATSSVGELFF. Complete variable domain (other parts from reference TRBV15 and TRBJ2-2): DAMVIQNPRYQVTQFGKPVTLSCSQTLNHNVMYWYQQKSSQAPKLLFHYYDKDFNNEADTPDNFQSRRPNTSFCFLDIRSPGLGDTAMYLCATSSVGELFFGEGSRLTVL.